These 23 T cell receptor beta chains share one sample of origin, sequenced in a study of shared clonotypes between healthy human individuals. Sequencing used immunoSEQ multiplex PCR; TCRdb keeps in-frame clones, though not all of them. The table has over a million clones, around 82% seen once. Sequencing was done on a sample of memory CD4+ T cells from PBMCs. The sample's subset: CD45RA-negative fraction. The receptors originated from a man aged 18 to 29 in good health. Some clones in this sample may be carry-over from other donors' samples.

The chain recombines TRBV28 with TRBJ1-5; D is ambiguous. The CDR3 runs to 16 residues. Germline CDR1 reads MDHEN; CDR2 reads SYDVKM. Trimming left V 6 bases short and J 2 bases short, with 17 bases between. The CDR3 DNA reads TGTGCCAGCAGAGCCTCTTCAAGCGGAGGCAATCAGCCCCAGCATTTT. Translated: CASRASSSGGNQPQHF.

This rearrangement joins TRBV5-1 to TRBJ2-7; perhaps TRBD2 as D (6 bases). V was trimmed by 6 bases and J by 2 bases, leaving 27 bases between them. The germline gives CDR1 SGHRS, CDR2 YFSETQ. CDR3 length equals 18 residues. This chain's CDR3 is CASTLRVAGREEAYEQYF. As DNA, the CDR3 is TGCGCCAGCACCCTCCGGGTGGCGGGAAGGGAGGAAGCCTACGAGCAGTACTTC.

The V call is TRBV21-1, the J call TRBJ2-7; the tabulated D call, TRBD1, remains unverified against the DNA. TRBV21-1 is shown as a pseudogene. CDR3 length: 16 amino acids. The DNA of the CDR3 is TGTGCCAGCAGCACACGCCCAGGGACAGGGGGAAACGAGCAGTACTTC. It yields the protein CASSTRPGTGGNEQYF.

The J gene is TRBJ1-2, the V gene TRBV6-1; no reliable D call. The CDR3 length is 12 residues. Germline loops: CDR1 MNHNS, CDR2 SASEGT. Trimming cost V 6 bases and J 2 bases, with 7 bases left between them. The CDR3 DNA sequence: TGTGCCAGCAGGAAGCCCAACTATGGCTACACCTTC. Its protein product is CASRKPNYGYTF.

This chain's CDR3 is CASSLGAANTGELFF. CDR3 in DNA: TGTGCCAGCAGCTTAGGTGCGGCTAACACCGGGGAGCTGTTTTTT. The chain couples TRBV11-3 to TRBJ2-2; no clear D. Per germline, CDR1 SGHNT and CDR2 YENEEA. V lost 1 base and J 2 bases, leaving 8 bases between the germline ends. The CDR3 is 15 residues long.

The V call is TRBV28, the J call TRBJ2-3; unclear D gene. Germline assignment: CDR1 MDHEN and CDR2 SYDVKM. With 2 bases removed from V and 3 bases from J, the gap between germline ends came to 12 bases. This CDR3 spans 15 amino acids. CDR3 protein: CASSLRAQVTDTQYF. Written as DNA, the CDR3 is TGTGCCAGCAGTTTACGGGCCCAAGTGACAGATACGCAGTATTTT.

The chain recombines TRBV5-8 with TRBJ1-4; D gene uncertain. This CDR3 contains 14 residues. Trimming left V 3 bases short and J 7 bases short, with 13 bases between. The germline V gene encodes CDR1 SGHTS and CDR2 YDEGEE. The CDR3 nucleotides read TGTGCCAGCAGCTCGGGCTCTCTGGGTGAAAAACTGTTTTTT. It yields the protein CASSSGSLGEKLFF.

J is TRBJ1-2 and V is TRBV28; D not resolved. Per the germline V gene, CDR1 is MDHEN and CDR2 is SYDVKM. The CDR3 spans 14 residues. V lost 6 bases to trimming and J lost 1 base, with 12 bases between them. The chain's CDR3 is CASRLGPINYGYTF. DNA for the CDR3: TGTGCCAGCAGACTCGGACCTATTAACTATGGCTACACCTTC.

V usage is TRBV5-1 and J usage is TRBJ1-2, with D maybe TRBD1 (6 bases). The CDR3 covers 13 residues. Between the trimmed V and J ends, which lost 0 bases and 7 bases, there was a span of 10 bases. Looked up from germline, CDR1 is SGHRS and CDR2 is YFSETQ. In nucleotides, the CDR3 is TGCGCCAGCAGCTTGGCCCAGGGGTTTGGCTACACCTTC. Its protein product is CASSLAQGFGYTF. Full variable domain (remainder filled in from reference TRBV5-1 and TRBJ1-2): KAGVTQTPRYLIKTRGQQVTLSCSPISGHRSVSWYQQTPGQGLQFLFEYFSETQRNKGNFPGRFSGRQFSNSRSEMNVSTLELGDSALYLCASSLAQGFGYTFGSGTRLTVV.

The rearrangement joins TRBV7-9 to TRBJ1-5, with 8 bases that match TRBD1. The CDR3 has 16 amino acids. From germline, CDR1 is SEHNR and CDR2 FQNEAQ (reference sequence). Unmatched junction bases numbered 9, after V lost 1 base and J lost 7 bases. Here the CDR3 DNA reads TGTGCCAGCAGCTTAGGCCACGACAGGGGAGACCAGCCCCAGCATTTT. Its translation: CASSLGHDRGDQPQHF.

The sample holds one count of this clone. The chain uses TRBV5-1 and TRBJ2-1, with 8 bases identical to TRBD1. Per germline, CDR1 SGHRS and CDR2 YFSETQ. V was clipped by 4 bases and J by 4 bases; unmatched bases: 4. The length of the CDR3 is 14 residues. CDR3 in amino acids: CASSPGQAYNEQFF. The CDR3 DNA reads as TGCGCCAGCAGCCCGGGACAGGCATACAATGAGCAGTTCTTC.

The V call is TRBV10-3, the J call TRBJ2-7, with 7 bases fitting TRBD1. Germline trimming cut 8 bases from V and 1 base from J; bases unmatched to any gene: 17. The CDR3 is 17 residues long. Per the germline V gene, CDR1 is ENHRY and CDR2 is SYGVKD. The chain's CDR3 is CAIGEGTAQKNSYEQYF. The CDR3 DNA is TGTGCCATCGGGGAAGGGACAGCTCAGAAAAATTCCTACGAGCAGTACTTC.

This rearrangement joins TRBV18 to TRBJ2-7; 7 nucleotides line up with TRBD1. Per the germline V gene, CDR1 is KGHSH and CDR2 is LQKENI. V was pared by 3 bases and J by 6 bases, with 8 bases of the junction left unmatched. The CDR3 totals 14 residues. Here the CDR3 reads CASSPGTAWSEQYF. As DNA, the CDR3 is TGTGCCAGCTCACCCGGGACAGCGTGGAGCGAGCAGTACTTC.

The chain combines TRBV5-4 with TRBJ2-3, with D perhaps matching TRBD1 or TRBD2 (5 bases each). The CDR3 totals 14 residues. The ends were cut back, 5 bases at V and 2 bases at J, with 12 bases in the middle. CDR1 is SGHNT and CDR2 is YYREEE in the germline V gene (reference sequence). CDR3 region: CASRVWGFTDTQYF. The CDR3 nucleotides are TGTGCCAGCAGGGTTTGGGGGTTCACAGATACGCAGTATTTT.

This clone was seen repeatedly, ten times or more. The chain combines TRBV7-3 with TRBJ2-1; 10 positions match TRBD2. The junction had 7 bases not matched to a gene; V was cut back by 3 bases and J by 8 bases. The CDR3 has 15 residues. Germline V gene sequence: CDR1 SGHTA, CDR2 FQGTGA. The CDR3 DNA reads as TGTGCCAGCAGCTTTAGCGGGGGGTCCGGTTATGAGCAGTTCTTC. It codes for CASSFSGGSGYEQFF.

V and J are TRBV10-3 and TRBJ2-7; TRBD1 or TRBD2 may be the D gene (6 bases each). V was clipped by 0 bases and J by 2 bases, with 14 bases between them. From germline, CDR1 is ENHRY and CDR2 SYGVKD. This CDR3 is 16 amino acids long. The CDR3: CAISESTGAVTYEQYF. In DNA, the CDR3 is TGTGCCATCAGTGAGTCGACGGGGGCAGTTACCTACGAGCAGTACTTC.

The CDR3 DNA reads as TGTGCCAGCAGCTTAACATTAAACACCGGGGAGCTGTTTTTT. Protein sequence: CASSLTLNTGELFF. V and J are TRBV5-4 and TRBJ2-2; D remains ambiguous. Germline V lookup: CDR1 SGHNT, CDR2 YYREEE (reference sequence). CDR3 size: 14 residues. Trimming stripped 2 bases from V and 2 bases from J, with 7 bases between.

The CDR3 nucleotides are TGTGCCAGCAGCGGCAGGGACAGGGCTTTAGACACTGAAGCTTTCTTT. The encoded protein is CASSGRDRALDTEAFF. V gene TRBV9 combines with J gene TRBJ1-1, with 9 bases fitting TRBD1. Losses at the gene ends were 3 bases for V and 3 bases for J; bases not matched to a gene: 9. Germline V lookup: CDR1 SGDLS, CDR2 YYNGEE. The CDR3 runs to 16 residues.

The chain is built from TRBV2 and TRBJ1-2; perhaps TRBD1 as D (5 bases). Trimming cost V 10 bases and J 5 bases, with 11 bases left between them. From germline, CDR1 is SNHLY and CDR2 FYNNEI. The CDR3 runs 11 residues. The CDR3 DNA reads TGTGCCACGGGGACGGGATATGGCTACACCTTC. Amino acid sequence: CATGTGYGYTF.

The rearrangement uses TRBV7-2 and TRBJ1-5; the match to TRBD1 covers 9 bases. This CDR3 spans 15 amino acids. J gave up 5 bases and V 1 base, and 3 bases lay outside the gene matches. The germline gives CDR1 SGHTA, CDR2 FQGNSA. The CDR3 spells CASSLGWTGDQPQHF. Written as DNA, the CDR3 is TGTGCCAGCAGCTTAGGATGGACAGGGGATCAGCCCCAGCATTTT.

V and J are TRBV27 and TRBJ1-1; D unresolved. This CDR3 spans 15 amino acids. V dropped 1 base and J dropped 4 bases, with 13 bases sitting between them. Germline values: CDR1 MNHEY, CDR2 SMNVEV (reference sequence). The DNA for the CDR3 is TGTGCCAGCAGTTTATTGCCCCCAGTGGGCACTGAAGCTTTCTTT. Its protein product is CASSLLPPVGTEAFF.

Concerning this clone: Other DNA sequences within the sample encode an identical CDR3. The V and J genes are TRBV5-1 and TRBJ1-1; TRBD1 matches 8 bases. The CDR3 has 14 residues. Trimming cost V 4 bases and J 1 base; bases outside gene matches: 3. CDR1 is SGHRS and CDR2 is YFSETQ in the germline V gene. The CDR3 sequence: CASSLGQENTEAFF. CDR3 coding DNA: TGCGCCAGCAGCCTGGGACAGGAGAACACTGAAGCTTTCTTT.

The J gene is TRBJ2-3, the V gene TRBV9; D gene uncertain. The germline V gene has CDR1 SGDLS and CDR2 YYNGEE. Trimming removed 0 bases at V and 0 bases at J, with 8 bases between. This CDR3 is built from 15 residues. CDR3 in DNA: TGTGCCAGCAGCGTAGAGACGGGCAGCACAGATACGCAGTATTTT. This translates into CASSVETGSTDTQYF.